The 16 T cell receptor beta chains listed next were all sequenced from one sample in a study of cytomegalovirus exposure and HLA in healthy donors. Data came from immunoSEQ multiplex PCR; TCRdb stores just in-frame clones and leaves some out. The sample records about 240,000 clones, around nine tenths being singletons. Input material: PBMCs. These receptors originate from a man between 18 and 29 years old in good health and CMV-seronegative.

The rearrangement links TRBV7-8 to TRBJ1-6; 9 bases fit TRBD1. CDR1 and CDR2 from the germline V gene are SGHVS and FQNEAQ. Trimming removed 0 bases from V and 8 bases from J; junction bases left unmatched: 2. The CDR3 is made up of 15 amino acids. CDR3 amino acids: CASSLAWTGDSPLHF. CDR3 DNA: TGTGCCAGCAGCTTAGCGTGGACAGGGGATTCACCCCTCCACTTT.

V gene TRBV4-1 combines with J gene TRBJ2-3; TRBD2 is a possible D gene (6 bases). CDR1 MGHRA and CDR2 YSYEKL come from the germline V gene. CDR3 size: 14 residues. V was cut by 1 base and J by 5 bases, with 10 bases left in between. The CDR3 DNA reads as TGCGCCAGCAGCCAAGGACAGCGGGTAGATACGCAGTATTTT. Translating it yields CASSQGQRVDTQYF.

This sequence joins TRBV7-2 and TRBJ2-1; TRBD1 agrees at 9 bases. V lost 0 bases and J lost 7; bases outside the gene matches: 7. Per germline, CDR1 SGHTA and CDR2 FQGNSA. The length of the CDR3 is 16 residues. This CDR3 is CASSLAGTGFDNEQFF. For the CDR3, the DNA is TGTGCCAGCAGCTTAGCTGGGACAGGGTTCGATAATGAGCAGTTCTTC.

The chain uses TRBV5-6 and TRBJ2-7, with 10 bases matching TRBD2. The CDR3 is 15 residues long. The V and J ends lost 4 bases and 4 bases, in that order; junction bases with no gene match: 8. Germline CDR1 reads SGHDT; CDR2 reads YYEEEE. The CDR3 loop reads CASSLYGLAVYEQYF. In DNA form, the CDR3 reads TGTGCCAGCAGCCTATACGGACTAGCGGTTTACGAGCAGTACTTC.

This chain connects TRBV2 to TRBJ1-3, with a tentative D call TRBD1 (6 bases). CDR3 length: 15 residues. The germline V gene has CDR1 SNHLY and CDR2 FYNNEI. V dropped 6 bases and J dropped 4 bases, with 16 bases sitting between them. This chain's CDR3 is CASRTGGSPGNTIYF. CDR3 coding DNA: TGTGCCAGCAGGACAGGTGGTAGTCCGGGAAACACCATATATTTT.

This clone was seen a few times. V usage is TRBV7-9 and J usage is TRBJ1-1; 8 bases match TRBD1. J gave up 1 base and V 4 bases, and 2 bases lay outside the gene matches. The CDR3 sequence is 14 residues long. Germline V CDR1 and CDR2: SEHNR, FQNEAQ (reference sequence). The CDR3 bases are TGTGCCAGCAGCTGGGGACAGGCGAACACTGAAGCTTTCTTT. Translated: CASSWGQANTEAFF.

This clone was detected only a few times. The chain's CDR3 is CASSGTYSGANVLTF. The CDR3 DNA is TGTGCCAGCAGTGGAACCTACTCTGGGGCCAACGTCCTGACTTTC. The chain recombines TRBV2 with TRBJ2-6; D gene ambiguous. The V end lost 4 bases, the J end lost 0 bases, and 7 bases lay between the germline ends. CDR1 SNHLY and CDR2 FYNNEI come from the germline V gene. This CDR3 contains 15 residues.

This clone has a handful of counts. The V call is TRBV11-2, the J call TRBJ2-7, with 8 bases lining up with TRBD1. The CDR3 runs to 17 residues. With V trimmed by 2 bases and J by 0 bases, 9 bases remained unmatched. The germline V gene has CDR1 SGHAT and CDR2 FQNNGV. DNA for the CDR3: TGTGCCAGCAGCTTACGGGGGATCAGGGGGCCCTCCTACGAGCAGTACTTC. Translated: CASSLRGIRGPSYEQYF.

The chain employs TRBV5-1 and TRBJ2-2; 12 bases match TRBD2. This CDR3 spans 16 amino acids. V lost 4 bases and J lost 7; bases outside the gene matches: 8. CDR1 and CDR2 (germline): SGHRS, YFSETQ. The CDR3 bases are TGCGCCAGCAGCCGCAGACTAGCGGGAGATAACGGGGAGCTGTTTTTT. Translated, it gives CASSRRLAGDNGELFF.

The chain uses TRBV5-6 and TRBJ2-2, with TRBD2 as a possible D gene (5 bases). The V gene lost 6 bases and the J gene lost 8 bases, with 23 bases spanning the gap. This CDR3 comprises 16 residues. Germline loops: CDR1 SGHDT, CDR2 YYEEEE. CDR3 protein: CASILHTRRLPGELFF. The CDR3 coding sequence is TGTGCCAGCATCCTGCACACCAGGAGGCTTCCAGGGGAGCTGTTTTTT. The variable domain in full, completed from reference TRBV5-6 and TRBJ2-2, reads DAGVTQSPTHLIKTRGQQVTLRCSPKSGHDTVSWYQQALGQGPQFIFQYYEEEERQRGNFPDRFSGHQFPNYSSELNVNALLLGDSALYLCASILHTRRLPGELFFGEGSRLTVL.

This clone was recorded only once. This chain links TRBV5-4 with TRBJ2-3, with 9 bases that match TRBD2. Looked up from germline, CDR1 is SGHNT and CDR2 is YYREEE (reference sequence). With V trimmed by 6 bases and J by 4 bases, 12 bases remained unmatched. The CDR3 length is 16 residues. CDR3 loop: CASTKGGSGSADTQYF. CDR3 nucleotide sequence: TGTGCCAGCACCAAAGGGGGTAGCGGGAGTGCAGATACGCAGTATTTT.

This clone was seen just once. The rearrangement links TRBV5-1 to TRBJ2-1; 7 positions match TRBD2. The CDR3 has 17 residues. The trim removed 6 bases at V and 0 bases at J, leaving 12 bases unmatched. CDR1 and CDR2 (germline): SGHRS, YFSETQ. CDR3 in amino acids: CASNPTAGTNSYNEQFF. The CDR3 DNA reads TGCGCCAGCAACCCCACCGCCGGGACTAACTCCTACAATGAGCAGTTCTTC.

Points on this clone: Other DNA sequences from this sample encode an identical CDR3 as well. This chain uses TRBV19 with TRBJ1-1; D not certain. CDR1 and CDR2 from the germline V gene are LNHDA and SQIVND (reference sequence). CDR3 size: 13 residues. V was clipped by 3 bases and J by 1 base, with 6 bases between them. CDR3 in DNA: TGTGCCAGTAGTATTGGAGGGAACACTGAAGCTTTCTTT. Translated: CASSIGGNTEAFF.

The J gene is TRBJ1-1, the V gene TRBV29-1; possible D gene TRBD1, 5 bases. The V and J ends lost 7 bases and 0 bases respectively, with 12 bases between them. The CDR3 is 13 residues long. The germline CDR1 and CDR2 sequences are SQVTM and ANQGSEA. CDR3 in DNA: TGCAGCGGTCTGGGGGGGATGAACACTGAAGCTTTCTTT. Protein: CSGLGGMNTEAFF.

The V gene is TRBV28, the J gene TRBJ2-3; no firm D call. Trimming cost V 3 bases and J 0 bases, with 7 bases left between them. Germline lookup yields CDR1 MDHEN and CDR2 SYDVKM. This CDR3 comprises 14 residues. The CDR3 region has the DNA TGTGCCAGCAGTTTTTCCCAGAGCACAGATACGCAGTATTTT. Its translation is CASSFSQSTDTQYF.

The chain couples TRBV4-3 to TRBJ1-5; TRBD1 is a possible D gene (5 bases). V was shortened by 0 bases and J by 6 bases, with 9 bases between the two germline ends. Germline V gene sequence: CDR1 LGHNA, CDR2 YSLEER. The CDR3 sequence is 14 residues long. This CDR3 is CASSQDSRGQPQHF. The CDR3 DNA is TGCGCCAGCAGCCAAGATAGTAGGGGTCAGCCCCAGCATTTT.